This T cell receptor beta chain was retrieved from a study of control samples from healthy donors and cancer patients. Sequencing used immunoSEQ multiplex PCR; TCRdb keeps in-frame clones, though not all of them. The sample lists approximately 150,000 clones; 91% were seen once. The CDR3 covers 15 residues. V lost 6 bases to trimming and J lost 1 base, with 15 bases between them. Germline CDR1 is MNHEY and CDR2 is SVGAGI. This clonotype was sampled from a man younger than 45 in good health. The chain joins TRBV6-5 to TRBJ1-1, with D maybe TRBD1 (5 bases). Specimen: blood. CDR3 sequence: CASSMGPRKNTEAFF. The CDR3 bases are TGTGCCAGCAGCATGGGGCCCAGAAAGAACACTGAAGCTTTCTTT.